Shown below are 27 T cell receptor beta chains from a single sample sequenced in a study of blood T cell repertoires in COVID-19. TCRdb keeps only in-frame clones here, not all; method: immunoSEQ multiplex PCR. Of over 30,000 clones in the sample, around 90% were seen once. The specimen sequenced was peripheral blood. These receptors were collected from a man aged 65 to 85 with active COVID-19.

The chain combines TRBV15 with TRBJ1-2; D not resolved. Looked up from germline, CDR1 is LNHNV and CDR2 is YYDKDF (reference sequence). The CDR3 length is 15 residues. V lost 0 bases, J lost 0 bases, and 8 bases lay in between. This CDR3 is CATSRDPSANYGYTF. CDR3 coding DNA: TGTGCCACCAGCAGAGATCCCAGTGCTAACTATGGCTACACCTTC.

In its sample, this clone was seen once. The rearrangement uses TRBV3-1 (or the pseudogene TRBV3-2) and TRBJ1-1; unclear D gene. Trimming took 1 base from V and 8 from J, leaving 5 bases between them. CDR3 size: 11 residues. Germline assignment: CDR1 LGHDT and CDR2 YNNKEL (reference sequence). CDR3 DNA: TGTGCCAGCAGCCAAGCCCGGGAAGCTTTCTTT. It translates to CASSQAREAFF.

This clone was picked up one time. The chain combines TRBV19 with TRBJ1-2, with 9 bases aligning to TRBD1. CDR1 and CDR2 (germline): LNHDA, SQIVND (reference sequence). V lost 5 bases, J lost 1 base, and 8 bases stayed unmatched. The length of the CDR3 is 16 residues. CDR3 DNA sequence: TGTGCCAGTAGTGGACAGGGGACCAGCATTAACTATGGCTACACCTTC. Amino acids: CASSGQGTSINYGYTF.

The V call is TRBV5-4, the J call TRBJ1-1; perhaps TRBD1 as D (5 bases). CDR1 SGHNT and CDR2 YYREEE come from the germline V gene (reference sequence). Between the trimmed V and J ends, which lost 4 bases and 7 bases, there was a span of 14 bases. The CDR3 is made up of 13 amino acids. The chain's CDR3 is CASSPYPQVEAFF. Here the CDR3 DNA reads TGTGCCAGCAGCCCGTACCCACAGGTTGAAGCTTTCTTT.

The chain couples TRBV10-3 to TRBJ2-2, with TRBD2 as a possible D gene (6 bases). Looked up from germline, CDR1 is ENHRY and CDR2 is SYGVKD. Trimming cost V 6 bases and J 5 bases, with 10 bases left between them. The CDR3 is made up of 13 amino acids. This chain's CDR3 is CAISGSLTGELFF. The CDR3 DNA follows: TGTGCCATCAGCGGGAGCCTAACCGGGGAGCTGTTTTTT.

This rearrangement joins TRBV10-3 to TRBJ2-3; D gene unclear. The CDR3 has 11 amino acids. Trimming shortened V by 5 bases and J by 4 bases, and 4 bases separated the two germline ends. Germline lookup yields CDR1 ENHRY and CDR2 SYGVKD. This chain's CDR3 is CAISRADTQYF. For the CDR3, the DNA is TGTGCCATCAGTCGCGCAGATACGCAGTATTTT.

This sequence joins TRBV13 and TRBJ1-2; weak D call: TRBD1 (5 bases). The CDR3 contains 13 residues. V lost 5 bases, J lost 3 bases, and 10 bases lay in between. Germline assignment: CDR1 PRHDT and CDR2 FYEKMQ (reference sequence). The CDR3 is CASSLRVDYGYTF. The CDR3 DNA reads as TGTGCCAGCAGCCTCAGGGTGGACTATGGCTACACCTTC.

The chain joins TRBV9 to TRBJ2-5; TRBD1 matches at 7 bases. The V gene end was trimmed by 0 bases and the J gene end by 3 bases; junction bases not matched to a gene: 2. This CDR3 region has 14 residues. Germline loops: CDR1 SGDLS, CDR2 YYNGEE. The CDR3 reads CASSVGQGKETQYF. The CDR3 bases are TGTGCCAGCAGCGTAGGACAGGGTAAAGAGACCCAGTACTTC.

The chain employs TRBV7-2 and TRBJ2-2, with D maybe TRBD1 (5 bases). The V gene's germline CDR1 is SGHTA and CDR2 FQGNSA. With 3 bases removed from V and 3 bases from J, the gap between germline ends came to 14 bases. The CDR3 is 16 residues long. The DNA for the CDR3 is TGTGCCAGCAGCTTCGCTTACAGGAGCGACACCGGGGAGCTGTTTTTT. Translating gives CASSFAYRSDTGELFF.

The chain has TRBV6-5 and TRBJ2-4; 10 bases match TRBD2. J was trimmed by 12 bases and V by 3 bases; bases with no gene match: 14. The germline CDR1 and CDR2 sequences are MNHEY and SVGAGI. This CDR3 has 16 residues. The CDR3 region is CASSYSASGRLNPQYF. The CDR3 bases are TGTGCCAGCAGTTATTCGGCTAGCGGGAGATTAAACCCTCAGTACTTC.

The chain joins TRBV7-2 to TRBJ2-1; 7 bases line up with TRBD1. The length of the CDR3 is 15 residues. Germline CDR1 SGHTA, CDR2 FQGNSA. The V gene end was trimmed by 3 bases and the J gene end by 3 bases; junction bases not matched to a gene: 5. The DNA for the CDR3 is TGTGCCAGCAGCTTTCGACAGGGTAGCTACAATGAGCAGTTCTTC. Residues: CASSFRQGSYNEQFF.

The rearrangement uses TRBV18 and TRBJ2-7; D is ambiguous. CDR1 KGHSH and CDR2 LQKENI come from the germline V gene. The V gene lost 3 bases and the J gene lost 5 bases, with 11 bases spanning the gap. The CDR3 runs to 13 residues. The CDR3 protein is CASSPGVMDEQYF. CDR3 DNA sequence: TGTGCCAGCTCACCGGGCGTCATGGACGAGCAGTACTTC.

Only one count was recorded for this clone. The rearrangement uses TRBV7-2 and TRBJ2-7; 7 bases line up with TRBD1. Germline assignment: CDR1 SGHTA and CDR2 FQGNSA. Trimming took 2 bases from V and 2 from J; bases not matched to a gene: 9. The CDR3 consists of 16 residues. CDR3 in amino acids: CASSLSPAGGTYEQYF. As DNA, the CDR3 is TGTGCCAGCAGCTTATCCCCCGCAGGGGGTACCTACGAGCAGTACTTC.

This chain connects TRBV23-1 to TRBJ1-5; D is possibly TRBD1 (6 bases). TRBV23-1 is flagged as an ORF with uncertain function. V lost 7 bases, J lost 4 bases, and 11 bases lay in between. The CDR3 length is 13 residues. Written as DNA, the CDR3 is TGCGCCAGCACCACTAGGGGGAATCAGCCCCAGCATTTT. Its translation: CASTTRGNQPQHF.

The CDR3 spells CASSQDRVREGEQFF. The CDR3 DNA follows: TGTGCCAGCAGCCAAGATCGAGTACGGGAGGGTGAGCAGTTCTTC. The rearrangement links TRBV3-1 (or the pseudogene TRBV3-2) to TRBJ2-1, with 8 bases that match TRBD2. This CDR3 region has 15 residues. Germline trimming cut 0 bases from V and 9 bases from J; bases unmatched to any gene: 7. Germline V gene data show CDR1 as LGHDT and CDR2 as YNNKEL (reference sequence).

The rearrangement joins TRBV18 to TRBJ2-5; D might be TRBD2 (6 bases). V was clipped by 5 bases and J by 2 bases, with 9 bases between them. Germline assignment: CDR1 KGHSH and CDR2 LQKENI. The CDR3 totals 13 residues. The CDR3 loop reads CASSVAVQETQYF. The CDR3 DNA reads as TGTGCCAGCTCAGTAGCGGTACAAGAGACCCAGTACTTC.

V gene TRBV6-2 or TRBV6-3 combines with J gene TRBJ2-7; 7 bases match TRBD2. This CDR3 region has 15 residues. Germline CDR1 is MNHEY and CDR2 is SVGEGT. Trimming at V came to 4 bases and at J to 1 base, leaving 7 bases not matched to a gene. CDR3 sequence: CASSSGGGGSYEQYF. CDR3 DNA: TGTGCCAGCAGTTCGGGAGGCGGCGGATCCTACGAGCAGTACTTC.

The CDR3 spells CASSLASTAYQETQYF. As DNA, the CDR3 is TGTGCCAGCAGCCTCGCTAGCACAGCGTACCAAGAGACCCAGTACTTC. The J gene is TRBJ2-5, the V gene TRBV9, with D possibly TRBD2 on 5 matching bases. The V end was cut by 4 bases, the J end by 0 bases, with 16 bases between. The CDR3 has 16 residues. The V gene's germline CDR1 is SGDLS and CDR2 YYNGEE.

This clone was recorded only once. The rearrangement joins TRBV4-2 to TRBJ1-1, with D tentatively TRBD1 (6 bases). Looked up from germline, CDR1 is LGHNA and CDR2 is YNFKEQ. The V end was cut by 0 bases, the J end by 5 bases, with 16 bases between. This CDR3 contains 16 residues. CDR3: CASSQEGTRGGTEAFF. The CDR3 DNA is TGTGCCAGCAGCCAAGAAGGAACCAGGGGAGGGACTGAAGCTTTCTTT.

The CDR3 here is CASSLGWASGVLADTQYF. Written as DNA, the CDR3 is TGCGCCAGCAGCTTGGGATGGGCTAGCGGAGTCCTGGCAGATACGCAGTATTTT. This chain joins TRBV5-1 and TRBJ2-3, with 7 bases identical to TRBD2. V shed 0 bases and J 4 bases; nucleotides not matched to a gene: 14. This CDR3 has 18 amino acids. CDR1 SGHRS and CDR2 YFSETQ come from the germline V gene.

The gene calls are TRBV7-2 and TRBJ2-7; unclear D gene. V was cut by 3 bases and J by 5 bases, with 8 bases left in between. The germline CDR1 and CDR2 sequences are SGHTA and FQGNSA. The CDR3 is 12 amino acids. The CDR3 sequence is CASSFIHDEQYF. CDR3 sequence (DNA): TGTGCCAGCAGCTTTATACACGACGAGCAGTACTTC.

The V call is TRBV5-1, the J call TRBJ2-5; possibly TRBD2 for D (8 bases). Trimming removed 1 base from V and 5 bases from J, with 15 bases in between. This CDR3 has 15 amino acids. Germline V gene data show CDR1 as SGHRS and CDR2 as YFSETQ. CDR3 sequence: CASSLNRGGGETQYF. As DNA, the CDR3 is TGCGCCAGCAGCTTGAACAGGGGCGGGGGGGAGACCCAGTACTTC.

This chain uses TRBV7-9 with TRBJ1-2, with TRBD1 identical over 8 bases. CDR3 length: 14 amino acids. Germline-derived CDR1 and CDR2 are SEHNR and FQNEAQ (reference sequence). The V segment lost 6 bases and the J segment 4 bases; nucleotides outside the gene matches: 7. The DNA for the CDR3 is TGTGCCAGCAGTAGGTCCGGGACAGGCTATGGCTACACCTTC. Translating it yields CASSRSGTGYGYTF.

This clone was seen only once. The chain has TRBV13 and TRBJ2-2; 11 bases align to TRBD2. Per germline, CDR1 PRHDT and CDR2 FYEKMQ (reference sequence). The trim removed 5 bases at V and 5 bases at J, leaving 7 bases unmatched. This CDR3 is built from 16 residues. CDR3: CASSTRLAGRTGELFF. The CDR3 region has the DNA TGTGCCAGCAGCACCCGACTAGCGGGAAGAACCGGGGAGCTGTTTTTT.

The chain is built from TRBV19 and TRBJ2-7; 9 bases map to TRBD1. This CDR3 is built from 14 residues. The V and J ends lost 5 bases and 5 bases, in that order; junction bases with no gene match: 7. Germline CDR1 and CDR2: LNHDA and SQIVND (reference sequence). Here the CDR3 reads CASSVTGGLNEQYF. In nucleotides, the CDR3 is TGTGCCAGTAGTGTCACAGGGGGCTTAAACGAGCAGTACTTC.

The chain employs TRBV6-5 and TRBJ2-6; TRBD1 agrees at 9 bases. Per the germline V gene, CDR1 is MNHEY and CDR2 is SVGAGI. The junction had 2 bases not matched to a gene; V was cut back by 6 bases and J by 2 bases. CDR3 length: 15 residues. The CDR3 DNA reads as TGTGCCAGCAGGCGACAGGGGGCTGGGGCCAACGTCCTGACTTTC. It is translated as CASRRQGAGANVLTF.

The chain joins TRBV4-1 to TRBJ1-3, with a tentative D call TRBD1 (6 bases). This CDR3 spans 18 amino acids. The germline V gene has CDR1 MGHRA and CDR2 YSYEKL. V was pared by 0 bases and J by 0 bases, with 15 bases between. The CDR3 loop reads CASSQEPTDSSSGNTIYF. CDR3 bases: TGCGCCAGCAGCCAAGAGCCTACGGACAGCAGCTCTGGAAACACCATATATTTT.